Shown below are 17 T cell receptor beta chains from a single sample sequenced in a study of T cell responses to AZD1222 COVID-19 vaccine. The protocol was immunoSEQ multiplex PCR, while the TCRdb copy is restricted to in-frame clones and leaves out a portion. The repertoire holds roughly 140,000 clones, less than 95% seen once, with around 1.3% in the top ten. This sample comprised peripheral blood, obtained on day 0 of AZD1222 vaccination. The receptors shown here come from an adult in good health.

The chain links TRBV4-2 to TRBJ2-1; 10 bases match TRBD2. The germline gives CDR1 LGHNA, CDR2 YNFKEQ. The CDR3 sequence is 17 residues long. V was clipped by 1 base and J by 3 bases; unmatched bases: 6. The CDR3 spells CASSQVYGTSDYNEQFF. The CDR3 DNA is TGTGCCAGCAGCCAAGTTTATGGGACTAGCGACTACAATGAGCAGTTCTTC.

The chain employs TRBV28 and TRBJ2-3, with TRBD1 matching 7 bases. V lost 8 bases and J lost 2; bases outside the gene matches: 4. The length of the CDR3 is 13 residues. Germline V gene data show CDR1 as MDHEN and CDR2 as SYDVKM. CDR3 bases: TGTGCCAGCGAGGGACAGCTCACAGATACGCAGTATTTT. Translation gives CASEGQLTDTQYF.

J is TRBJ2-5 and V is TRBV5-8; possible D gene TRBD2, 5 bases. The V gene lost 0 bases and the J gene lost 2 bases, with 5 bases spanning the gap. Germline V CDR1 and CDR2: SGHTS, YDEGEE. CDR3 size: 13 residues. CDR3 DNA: TGTGCCAGCAGCTTGGGAGGGCAAGAGACCCAGTACTTC. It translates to CASSLGGQETQYF.

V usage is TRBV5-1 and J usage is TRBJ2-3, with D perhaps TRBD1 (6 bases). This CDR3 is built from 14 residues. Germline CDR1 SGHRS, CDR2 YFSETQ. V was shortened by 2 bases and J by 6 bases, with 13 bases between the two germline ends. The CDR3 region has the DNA TGCGCCAGCAGCTTTCAGGGGCGGATGGATACGCAGTATTTT. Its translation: CASSFQGRMDTQYF. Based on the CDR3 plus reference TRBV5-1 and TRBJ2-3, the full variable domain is KAGVTQTPRYLIKTRGQQVTLSCSPISGHRSVSWYQQTPGQGLQFLFEYFSETQRNKGNFPGRFSGRQFSNSRSEMNVSTLELGDSALYLCASSFQGRMDTQYFGPGTRLTVL.

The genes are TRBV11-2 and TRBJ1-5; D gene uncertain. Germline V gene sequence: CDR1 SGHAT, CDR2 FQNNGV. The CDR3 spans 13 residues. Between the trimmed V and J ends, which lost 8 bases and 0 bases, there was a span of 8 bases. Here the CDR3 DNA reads TGTGCCAGCGGACGAGATAGCAATCAGCCCCAGCATTTT. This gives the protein CASGRDSNQPQHF.

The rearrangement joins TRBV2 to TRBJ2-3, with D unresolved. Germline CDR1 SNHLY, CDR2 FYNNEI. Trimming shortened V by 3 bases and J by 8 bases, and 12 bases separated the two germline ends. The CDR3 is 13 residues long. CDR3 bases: TGTGCCAGCAGTGAGGACCCCCGCTCTACGCAGTATTTT. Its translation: CASSEDPRSTQYF. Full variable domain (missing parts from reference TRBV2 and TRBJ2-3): EPEVTQTPSHQVTQMGQEVILRCVPISNHLYFYWYRQILGQKVEFLVSFYNNEISEKSEIFDDQFSVERPDGSNFTLKIRSTKLEDSAMYFCASSEDPRSTQYFGPGTRLTVL.

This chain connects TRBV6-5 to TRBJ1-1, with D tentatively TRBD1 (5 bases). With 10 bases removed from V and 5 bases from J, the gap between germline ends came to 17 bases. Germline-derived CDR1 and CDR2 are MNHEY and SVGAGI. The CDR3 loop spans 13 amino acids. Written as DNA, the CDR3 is TGTGCCACGGTCTTCCGGGGGGGAACTGAAGCTTTCTTT. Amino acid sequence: CATVFRGGTEAFF.

CDR3 sequence: CATTGAGEDSPLHF. The CDR3 DNA reads TGTGCCACCACTGGGGCGGGGGAGGATTCACCCCTCCACTTT. The chain links TRBV24-1 to TRBJ1-6, with a possible D match to TRBD1 (5 bases). Trimming took 8 bases from V and 8 from J, leaving 15 bases between them. This CDR3 contains 14 residues. Germline V gene data show CDR1 as KGHDR and CDR2 as SFDVKD.

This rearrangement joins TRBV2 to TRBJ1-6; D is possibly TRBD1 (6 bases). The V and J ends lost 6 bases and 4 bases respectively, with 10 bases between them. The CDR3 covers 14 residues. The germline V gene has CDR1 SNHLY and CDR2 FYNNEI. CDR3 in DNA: TGTGCCAGCAGAGGGGGAAGGTATAATTCACCCCTCCACTTT. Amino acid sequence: CASRGGRYNSPLHF.

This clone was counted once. The CDR3 nucleotides are TGTGCCAGTAGTATCACCTACAGCGCCGCTAACTATGGCTACACCTTC. Amino acid sequence: CASSITYSAANYGYTF. The rearrangement uses TRBV19 and TRBJ1-2; no reliable D call. The CDR3 has 16 amino acids. The germline gives CDR1 LNHDA, CDR2 SQIVND (reference sequence). V dropped 3 bases and J dropped 0 bases, with 14 bases sitting between them.

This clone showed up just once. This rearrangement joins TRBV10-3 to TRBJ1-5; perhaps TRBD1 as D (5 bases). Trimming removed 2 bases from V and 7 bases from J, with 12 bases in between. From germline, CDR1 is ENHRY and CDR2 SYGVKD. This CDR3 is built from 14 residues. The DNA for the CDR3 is TGTGCCATCAGTGAGGCGGCAGGGAACCAGCCCCAGCATTTT. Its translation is CAISEAAGNQPQHF.

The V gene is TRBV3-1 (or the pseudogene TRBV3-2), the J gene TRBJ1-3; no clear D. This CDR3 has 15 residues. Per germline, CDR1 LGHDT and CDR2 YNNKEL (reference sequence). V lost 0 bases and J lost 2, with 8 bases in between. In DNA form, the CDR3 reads TGTGCCAGCAGCCAAGATTTCGGTCCTGGAAACACCATATATTTT. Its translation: CASSQDFGPGNTIYF.

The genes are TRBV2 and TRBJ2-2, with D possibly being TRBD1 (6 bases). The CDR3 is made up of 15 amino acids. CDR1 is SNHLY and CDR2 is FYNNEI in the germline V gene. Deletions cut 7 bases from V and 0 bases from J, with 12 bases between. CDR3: CASKSGTSNTGELFF. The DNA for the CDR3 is TGTGCCAGCAAGTCCGGGACATCGAACACCGGGGAGCTGTTTTTT. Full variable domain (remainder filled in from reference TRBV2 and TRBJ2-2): EPEVTQTPSHQVTQMGQEVILRCVPISNHLYFYWYRQILGQKVEFLVSFYNNEISEKSEIFDDQFSVERPDGSNFTLKIRSTKLEDSAMYFCASKSGTSNTGELFFGEGSRLTVL.

The DNA of the CDR3 is TGCACCAGCAGCCAAAACCCCCAGGGGCCCCACCACCCAACTAATGAAAAACTGTTTTTT. This translates into CTSSQNPQGPHHPTNEKLFF. The rearrangement links TRBV1 to TRBJ1-4; the table calls TRBD1, which could not be checked here. TRBV1 is tagged as a pseudogene. The CDR3 is made up of 20 amino acids.

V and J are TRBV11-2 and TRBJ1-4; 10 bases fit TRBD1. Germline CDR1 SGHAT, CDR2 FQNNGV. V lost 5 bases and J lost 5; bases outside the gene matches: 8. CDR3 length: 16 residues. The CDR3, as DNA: TGTGCCAGCAGCCCCTTCCCGGACAGGGGGAATGAAAAACTGTTTTTT. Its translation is CASSPFPDRGNEKLFF.

In DNA form, the CDR3 reads TGTGCCAGCAGCCGCATGGCAGCCGTTGAGCAGTTCTTC. It yields the protein CASSRMAAVEQFF. The gene calls are TRBV27 and TRBJ2-1; D is ambiguous. The germline gives CDR1 MNHEY, CDR2 SMNVEV (reference sequence). The V end was cut by 6 bases, the J end by 9 bases, with 15 bases between. CDR3 size: 13 residues.

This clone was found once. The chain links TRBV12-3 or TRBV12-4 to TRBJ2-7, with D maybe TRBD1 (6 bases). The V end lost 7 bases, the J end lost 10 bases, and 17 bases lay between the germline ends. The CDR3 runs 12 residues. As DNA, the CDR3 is TGTGCCAGCACCAAAGACAGGAAACGCCAGTACGTC. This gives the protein CASTKDRKRQYV.